The text below deals with one T cell receptor (beta chain). What it binds is not known. V was trimmed by 2 bases and J by 3 bases, leaving 14 bases between them. Germline loops: CDR1 SGHRS, CDR2 YFSETQ. The CDR3 sequence is 15 residues long. The data originate from a study of cytomegalovirus exposure and HLA in healthy donors. Study-level points and caveats: Most CMV-associated TCR beta chains were later found to appear HLA-restricted.

Amplification used 60 Vbeta primers and 13 Jbeta primers. Using immunoSEQ multiplex PCR, the repertoire was profiled, and TCRdb retains in-frame clones only, with some absent. The sample yields roughly 200,000 clones, 75% to 90% seen once. The material sequenced was PBMCs. The sequence derives from a woman aged 25 to 45 in good health and CMV-seronegative. J is TRBJ2-5 and V is TRBV5-1; D not certain. The chain's CDR3 is CASSFIGLTEETQYF. CDR3 DNA sequence: TGCGCCAGCAGCTTTATCGGTTTGACTGAAGAGACCCAGTACTTC.